Sequencing of this TCR beta chain was carried out in a study of vaccination and CD4 T cells after COVID-19. Cultured CD4+ T cells had their DNA profiled by the Oncomine TCR Beta short-read assay. TCRdb re-derived calls from the PCR reads in MiXCR, one entry per CDR3 protein. There are around 7,000 distinct CDR3 sequences in the sample; 45% to 55% occur only once, and around 42% lies in the top ten. With respect to this clonotype: What it binds is not known.

Documented treatment: roughly 10-day PBMC culture with coronavirus spike peptide pools or control peptides (ViraFEST assay). The collection of CD4+ T cells from the unexposed donor took place before the COVID-19 pandemic (2011-2018). V was pared by 3 bases and J by 4 bases, with 22 bases between. This CDR3 has 17 amino acids. Germline V gives CDR1 DFQATT, CDR2 SNEGSKA (reference sequence). The specimen was CD4+ T cells from blood, cultured in vitro. The chain recombines TRBV20-1 with TRBJ1-5, with a possible D match to TRBD1 (5 bases). This TCR came from a human donor in good health. The CDR3 nucleotides are TGCAGTGCTAGGGATTCAGCCATAGGGGTGGTTAATCAGCCCCAGCATTTT. As protein: CSARDSAIGVVNQPQHF.